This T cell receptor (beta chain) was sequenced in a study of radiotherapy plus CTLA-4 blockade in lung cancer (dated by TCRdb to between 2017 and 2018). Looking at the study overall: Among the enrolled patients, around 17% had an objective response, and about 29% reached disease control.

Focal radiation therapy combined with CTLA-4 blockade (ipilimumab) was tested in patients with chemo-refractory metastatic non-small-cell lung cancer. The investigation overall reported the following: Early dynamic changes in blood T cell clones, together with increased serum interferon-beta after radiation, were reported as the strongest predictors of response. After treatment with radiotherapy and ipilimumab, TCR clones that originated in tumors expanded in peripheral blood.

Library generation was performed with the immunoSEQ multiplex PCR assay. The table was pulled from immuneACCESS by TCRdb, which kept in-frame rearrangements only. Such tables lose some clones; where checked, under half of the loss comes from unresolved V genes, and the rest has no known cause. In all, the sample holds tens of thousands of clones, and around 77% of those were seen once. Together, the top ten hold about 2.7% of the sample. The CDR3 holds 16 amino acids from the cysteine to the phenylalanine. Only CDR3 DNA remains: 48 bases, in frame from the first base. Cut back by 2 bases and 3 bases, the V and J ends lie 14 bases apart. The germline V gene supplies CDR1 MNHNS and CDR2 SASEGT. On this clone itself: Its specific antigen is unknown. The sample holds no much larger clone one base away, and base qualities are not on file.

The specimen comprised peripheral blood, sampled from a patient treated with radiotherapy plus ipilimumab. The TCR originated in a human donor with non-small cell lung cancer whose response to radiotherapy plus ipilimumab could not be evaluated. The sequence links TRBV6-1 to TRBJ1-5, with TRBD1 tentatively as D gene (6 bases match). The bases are TGTGCCAGCAGTGAATCAGGGTACAGGGTCAATCAGCCCCAGCATTTT. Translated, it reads CASSESGYRVNQPQHF.